The 11 T cell receptor beta chains presented below share a single source sample, sequenced in a study of CD8 T cells in Susac syndrome. It was with random hexamers that roughly 0.45 to 1 ug RNA was reverse transcribed. Each CDR3 protein gets one entry after TCRdb re-called the immunoSEQ multiplex PCR reads with MiXCR. Of almost 450,000 distinct CDR3 sequences in the sample, about 85% were seen once. Sequenced material: CD8+ T cells from PBMCs. The receptors shown here come from a human donor with multiple sclerosis.

J is TRBJ1-1 and V is TRBV4-1; a weak D match, TRBD1 (5 bases). The germline V gene has CDR1 MGHRA and CDR2 YSYEKL. V shed 2 bases and J shed 6 bases, with 13 bases lying between them. CDR3 length: 14 amino acids. The CDR3 loop reads CASSQWGVFPEAFF. The CDR3, as DNA: TGCGCCAGCAGCCAATGGGGCGTTTTCCCTGAAGCTTTCTTT.

This clonotype was observed a few times. This chain links TRBV27 with TRBJ2-7; D call uncertain. V was pared by 4 bases and J by 6 bases, with 7 bases between. The germline gives CDR1 MNHEY, CDR2 SMNVEV (reference sequence). There are 11 residues in the CDR3. Written as DNA, the CDR3 is TGTGCCAGCAGTTGGGGTTCCGAGCAGTACTTC. Its translation: CASSWGSEQYF.

This clonotype showed up just a few times. The rearrangement uses TRBV6-1 and TRBJ2-5, with TRBD1 matching over 9 bases. CDR3 length: 10 residues. The trim removed 7 bases at V and 14 bases at J, leaving 5 bases unmatched. Germline V gives CDR1 MNHNS, CDR2 SASEGT. CDR3: CASIGDRVYF. The CDR3 bases are TGTGCCAGCATTGGGGACAGGGTCTACTTC.

The rearrangement uses TRBV10-1 and TRBJ2-2; 7 bases agree with TRBD2. Germline values: CDR1 WNHNN, CDR2 SYGVQD (reference sequence). Trimming removed 3 bases from V and 0 bases from J; junction bases left unmatched: 1. The CDR3 spans 15 residues. In DNA form, the CDR3 reads TGCGCCAGCAGTGATCGGGAGGCGAACACCGGGGAGCTGTTTTTT. Translating gives CASSDREANTGELFF.

This rearrangement joins TRBV7-8 to TRBJ2-7; D may match TRBD1 or TRBD2 (6 bases each). This CDR3 comprises 17 residues. CDR1 and CDR2 (germline): SGHVS, FQNEAQ. Trimming took 0 bases from V and 0 from J, leaving 15 bases between them. The CDR3 is CASSLATWGAASYEQYF. The CDR3 bases are TGTGCCAGCAGCTTAGCGACCTGGGGGGCAGCCTCCTACGAGCAGTACTTC.

This clonotype was recorded only once. V gene TRBV20-1 combines with J gene TRBJ2-7; 9 bases fit TRBD2. Germline assignment: CDR1 DFQATT and CDR2 SNEGSKA (reference sequence). After removal of 0 bases from V and 2 bases from J, the junction contained 5 bases not matched to a gene. The length of the CDR3 is 15 residues. Written as DNA, the CDR3 is TGCAGTGCTAGAGATAGGCTAGCGGGACCCTACGAGCAGTACTTC. It translates to CSARDRLAGPYEQYF.

This clonotype was observed once. The chain couples TRBV29-1 to TRBJ1-2, with a weak D call TRBD1 (5 bases). V dropped 4 bases and J dropped 8 bases, with 17 bases sitting between them. This CDR3 has 13 amino acids. The germline gives CDR1 SQVTM, CDR2 ANQGSEA. The CDR3 spells CSVGSGPPRGYTF. The CDR3 DNA sequence: TGCAGCGTTGGGTCGGGACCCCCGAGGGGCTACACCTTC.

In regard to this clonotype: One end of the junction does not line up with germline, which may come from a read error. V and J are TRBV4-1 and TRBJ1-1; 7 bases match TRBD1. The CDR3 runs to 16 residues. Germline V CDR1 and CDR2: MGHRA, YSYEKL. CDR3 coding DNA: TGCGCCAGCAGCCAAAATCGACAGGGAGCGTACACTGAGGCTTTCTTT. This sequence encodes CASSQNRQGAYTEAFF.

The genes are TRBV7-6 and TRBJ2-1; possibly TRBD1 for D (6 bases). The germline V gene has CDR1 SGHVS and CDR2 FNYEAQ. With 1 base removed from V and 1 base from J, the gap between germline ends came to 17 bases. The CDR3 runs 18 residues. The CDR3 loop is CASSLDEGDRRSYNEQFF. The CDR3 DNA reads TGTGCCAGCAGCTTAGACGAAGGAGACAGGCGTTCCTACAATGAGCAGTTCTTC.

This chain joins TRBV27 and TRBJ2-7, with TRBD2 matching 10 bases. V trimming: 11 bases; J trimming: 4 bases; junction bases outside the gene matches: 8. The CDR3 spans 13 residues. Per the germline V gene, CDR1 is MNHEY and CDR2 is SMNVEV (reference sequence). The CDR3 sequence: CAGASGSLYEQYF. The CDR3 DNA follows: TGTGCCGGGGCTAGCGGGAGTTTGTACGAGCAGTACTTC.

This clonotype has just one count. The chain is built from TRBV30 and TRBJ2-2; no clear D gene. This CDR3 has 14 amino acids. The V end lost 2 bases, the J end lost 5 bases, and 12 bases lay between the germline ends. Germline-derived CDR1 and CDR2 are GTSNPN and SVGIG (reference sequence). Here the CDR3 reads CAWSITGLTGELFF. CDR3 nucleotides: TGTGCCTGGAGTATAACCGGTCTGACCGGGGAGCTGTTTTTT.